This T cell receptor beta chain is from a study of response to subunit inactivated influenza vaccine. Trimming left V 7 bases short and J 6 bases short, with 15 bases between. This CDR3 comprises 14 residues. TCRdb used MiXCR to reprocess the RT-PCR reads, holding one entry per CDR3 protein. The table lists 450,000 to 600,000 distinct CDR3 sequences, around 7.7% of them singletons, with approximately 14% in the top ten. This clonotype was counted at least ten times. The gene calls are TRBV12-3 or TRBV12-4 and TRBJ2-2; D is ambiguous. This TCR derives from a man aged 50 to 75 who received an inactivated influenza vaccine. Sequencing used PBMCs from blood, obtained roughly 24 months after vaccination. CDR3 sequence: CASTILPIAGELFF. The CDR3 nucleotides are TGTGCCAGCACCATACTACCTATTGCCGGGGAGCTGTTTTTT.